A selection of T cell receptor beta chains follows, all from one sample in a study of blood T cell repertoires in COVID-19. Using immunoSEQ multiplex PCR, the repertoire was profiled, and TCRdb retains in-frame clones only, with some absent. Among hundreds of thousands of clones, approximately 83% were seen once, and the ten largest hold over 1%. The sample taken for sequencing was peripheral blood. The origin of the receptors is a woman aged 30 to 39 with COVID-19, enrolled during active disease. Each CDR3 is given without its conserved first and last residue. The order of the fields is CDR3 length, V gene, J gene, CDR3 protein.

14	TRBV30	TRBJ2-7	AWSVPRDRRSYEQY
11	TRBV5-4	TRBJ2-1	ASSFLGDNEQF
13	TRBV4-3	TRBJ2-7	ASSQDETIVYEQY
12	TRBV4-1	TRBJ2-1	ASSVLDGRGEQF
13	TRBV5-1	TRBJ1-2	ASSQLGRGTNGYT
13	TRBV27	TRBJ1-6	ASSLGSSYNSPLH
12	TRBV7-9	TRBJ1-4	ASRTQGTDEKLF
15	TRBV21-1	TRBJ2-1	ASSKPGLAGGHNEQF
11	TRBV7-9	TRBJ1-6	ASSPGDRPALH
11	TRBV14	TRBJ1-1	ASSPVRQGEAF
12	TRBV2	TRBJ2-2	ASSVSRAPGELF
13	TRBV18	TRBJ1-2	ASSPGTGVNYGYT
14	TRBV15	TRBJ2-6	ATSRDSGAGANVLT
10	TRBV12-3/TRBV12-4	TRBJ1-5	ASRDSTPAQH
12	TRBV10-3	TRBJ1-2	AISPEQGLKGYT
13	TRBV19	TRBJ2-3	ASRNPGGPTDTQY
14	TRBV7-9	TRBJ2-7	ASTLGPSGGEREQY
11	TRBV19	TRBJ2-3	ASRGTAVDTQY
11	TRBV7-2	TRBJ1-3	ASSTGSGNTIY
9	TRBV25-1	TRBJ1-2	ASKGVYGYT
11	TRBV2	TRBJ1-1	ASSEGVNTEAF
13	TRBV5-4	TRBJ2-7	ASSPWTSGRDEQY
10	TRBV12-3/TRBV12-4	TRBJ2-1	ASSNYASAQF
14	TRBV9	TRBJ2-7	ASSVGWAANLYEQY
13	TRBV4-2	TRBJ2-7	ASSRPTGGRYEQY
10	TRBV29-1	TRBJ1-1	SVVFQGTEAF
9	TRBV19	TRBJ2-3	ASGTTDTQY
12	TRBV5-1	TRBJ1-4	ASSPTGFNEKLF
16	TRBV11-2	TRBJ1-2	ASSPEGELLHLNYGYT
12	TRBV6-2/TRBV6-3	TRBJ2-2	ASSPGVAAGELF
10	TRBV7-2	TRBJ2-7	ASSFGSYEQY
13	TRBV28	TRBJ1-5	ASSYPDRPNQPQH
14	TRBV24-1	TRBJ2-5	ATSDFRTGDQETQY
13	TRBV6-4	TRBJ2-1	ASSQLAGEGNEQF
14	TRBV11-3	TRBJ2-7	ASSLDGGQGAGEQY
13	TRBV6-5	TRBJ1-5	ASSGGVSGNQPQH
15	TRBV19	TRBJ2-2	ASSIDLRGRNTGELF
10	TRBV7-9	TRBJ2-7	ASSLVFDEQY
13	TRBV30	TRBJ2-1	AWSLQGGTYNEQF
12	TRBV6-6	TRBJ1-5	ASSLGRSNQPQH
13	TRBV9	TRBJ2-1	ASSADRVSYNEQF
12	TRBV9	TRBJ1-2	ASSPDPGISGYT